Shown below are 5 T cell receptor beta chains from a single sample sequenced in a study of post-analysis software for immune sequencing data. Study-level results: Higher frequency in patients than in controls was seen for roughly five TRBV segments, with TRBV5-6, TRBV5-1 and TRBV20-1 among them.

Antigens for these TCRs are unknown. The authors incorporated unique molecular identifiers into the TCR beta cDNA libraries. MiXCR, run by TCRdb on the PCR reads, gives a single entry per CDR3 protein. The sample records about 430,000 distinct CDR3 sequences, about 40% being singletons. The specimen was blood. All receptors come from a girl aged 2 to 9 with multiple sclerosis.

The J gene is TRBJ2-1, the V gene TRBV9; 8 bases agree with TRBD2. The CDR3 totals 16 residues. From germline, CDR1 is SGDLS and CDR2 YYNGEE. With 4 bases clipped from V and 1 base from J, the junction kept 7 bases outside the gene matches. The CDR3 DNA reads as TGTGCCAGCAGCCCAAGACCTAGCGGGTCCTACAATGAGCAGTTCTTC. It specifies CASSPRPSGSYNEQFF.

V gene TRBV5-6 combines with J gene TRBJ1-1; a weak D match, TRBD1 (5 bases). The CDR3 totals 14 residues. The V end was cut by 4 bases, the J end by 4 bases, with 14 bases between. Germline CDR1 SGHDT, CDR2 YYEEEE. The CDR3 DNA reads as TGTGCCAGCAGCCCTGGGGCCCCCCCCACTGAAGCTTTCTTT. It specifies CASSPGAPPTEAFF.

V gene TRBV4-1 combines with J gene TRBJ1-1; TRBD1 agrees at 7 bases. This CDR3 has 14 residues. Germline CDR1 and CDR2: MGHRA and YSYEKL. V was clipped by 1 base and J by 6 bases; unmatched bases: 5. CDR3 region: CASSQAFQGAEAFF. In DNA, the CDR3 is TGCGCCAGCAGCCAAGCCTTTCAGGGGGCTGAAGCTTTCTTT.

V usage is TRBV18 and J usage is TRBJ2-1; 9 bases line up with TRBD2. The V and J ends lost 3 bases and 8 bases, in that order; junction bases with no gene match: 8. Germline V lookup: CDR1 KGHSH, CDR2 LQKENI. CDR3 length: 15 residues. The CDR3 loop reads CASSPPSGTSYEQFF. CDR3 nucleotide sequence: TGTGCCAGCTCACCCCCTAGCGGGACTAGCTATGAGCAGTTCTTC.

The chain has TRBV6-5 and TRBJ2-7, with 7 bases lining up with TRBD1. V shed 0 bases, J shed 0 bases, and the junction held 8 bases outside the gene matches. Per germline, CDR1 MNHEY and CDR2 SVGAGI. The CDR3 extends over 17 amino acids. CDR3 DNA: TGTGCCAGCAGTTACTCGATGGCTGGGGACAGCTCCTACGAGCAGTACTTC. Its protein is CASSYSMAGDSSYEQYF.